This TCR beta chain is drawn from a study of T cells after yellow fever vaccination. TCRdb ran MiXCR on the 5' RACE reads and lists one entry per CDR3 protein. The table has 170,000 or so distinct CDR3 sequences, approximately 6% seen once; the top ten hold less than 3.5%. This clonotype was detected a few times. The CDR3 is 14 residues long. V was pared by 4 bases and J by 3 bases, with 14 bases between. The germline V gene has CDR1 SGHRS and CDR2 YFSETQ. This specimen was CD4+ T cells sorted from PBMCs, taken on the day of the first yellow fever vaccination. The rearrangement uses TRBV5-1 and TRBJ2-7, with a possible D match to TRBD1 (5 bases). The TCR comes from a man younger than 30 who received the YFV17D yellow fever vaccine. CDR3 in amino acids: CASSLTTEYYEQYF. Written as DNA, the CDR3 is TGCGCCAGCAGCCTAACGACAGAGTACTACGAGCAGTACTTC.